The 19 T cell receptor beta chains below were found in one sample sequenced in a study of cytomegalovirus exposure and HLA in healthy donors. In the PCR, 60 Vbeta and 13 Jbeta primers were used. The method was immunoSEQ multiplex PCR; TCRdb's version includes in-frame clones alone and lacks a portion of them. The sample contains some 130,000 clones, approximately 64% of which appear only once. The specimen sequenced was PBMCs. These receptor sequences come from a woman in her forties in good health and CMV-seronegative.

On this clone itself: This specimen includes other DNA sequences encoding the same CDR3. This CDR3 reads CASSLGQENTEAFF. The CDR3 bases are TGCGCCAGCAGCTTGGGGCAGGAGAACACTGAAGCTTTCTTT. The rearrangement uses TRBV5-1 and TRBJ1-1; D unclear. V was pared by 0 bases and J by 1 base, with 7 bases between. Germline CDR1 is SGHRS and CDR2 is YFSETQ. The CDR3 spans 14 residues. Variable domain in full (rest from reference TRBV5-1 and TRBJ1-1): KAGVTQTPRYLIKTRGQQVTLSCSPISGHRSVSWYQQTPGQGLQFLFEYFSETQRNKGNFPGRFSGRQFSNSRSEMNVSTLELGDSALYLCASSLGQENTEAFFGQGTRLTVV.

The chain combines TRBV2 with TRBJ1-6; TRBD1 aligns across 8 bases. The trim removed 4 bases at V and 10 bases at J, leaving 6 bases unmatched. CDR1 and CDR2 from the germline V gene are SNHLY and FYNNEI. The CDR3 runs to 14 residues. This chain's CDR3 is CASSVGQGVSPLHF. Written as DNA, the CDR3 is TGTGCCAGCAGTGTAGGACAGGGCGTCTCACCCCTCCACTTT.

This clone was counted between two and nine times. Compared with germline, one end of the junction differs, possibly owing to a read error. The chain couples TRBV9 to TRBJ1-2; unclear D gene. This CDR3 has 11 residues. Germline lookup yields CDR1 SGDLS and CDR2 YYNGEE. This CDR3 reads CASSGYYGYTF. CDR3 DNA: TGTGCCAGCAGCGGATACTACGGCTACACCTTC.

A few counts support this clone. The gene calls are TRBV30 and TRBJ2-5, with D perhaps TRBD2 (5 bases). CDR1 and CDR2 (germline): GTSNPN, SVGIG (reference sequence). The CDR3 has 14 amino acids. V was clipped by 0 bases and J by 1 base, with 9 bases between them. The CDR3 DNA sequence: TGTGCCTGGAGTGTACGAGGGTTCCAAGAGACCCAGTACTTC. Its translation: CAWSVRGFQETQYF.

This sequence joins TRBV2 and TRBJ1-1; D remains ambiguous. From germline, CDR1 is SNHLY and CDR2 FYNNEI. Trimming took off 6 bases at V and 4 bases at J, with 12 bases between the two ends. The CDR3 runs 13 residues. The CDR3 reads CASSLYTTTEAFF. In nucleotides, the CDR3 is TGTGCCAGCAGCCTGTACACAACCACTGAAGCTTTCTTT. Variable domain in full (rest from reference TRBV2 and TRBJ1-1): EPEVTQTPSHQVTQMGQEVILRCVPISNHLYFYWYRQILGQKVEFLVSFYNNEISEKSEIFDDQFSVERPDGSNFTLKIRSTKLEDSAMYFCASSLYTTTEAFFGQGTRLTVV.

J is TRBJ2-7 and V is TRBV4-2, with a tentative D call TRBD2 (5 bases). V lost 2 bases and J 6 bases, leaving 17 bases between the germline ends. Germline V lookup: CDR1 LGHNA, CDR2 YNFKEQ. The CDR3 length is 15 residues. This CDR3 reads CASSQRGGSIAEQYF. CDR3 in DNA: TGTGCCAGCAGCCAACGGGGTGGGTCGATCGCCGAGCAGTACTTC.

This sequence joins TRBV19 and TRBJ2-7; 9 bases match TRBD1. Looked up from germline, CDR1 is LNHDA and CDR2 is SQIVND (reference sequence). V lost 5 bases, J lost 4 bases, and 6 bases stayed unmatched. CDR3 length: 14 amino acids. In nucleotides, the CDR3 is TGTGCCAGTAGTCCCGGGACAGGGACTTACGAGCAGTACTTC. Residues: CASSPGTGTYEQYF.

CDR3 region: CASSHLGGVSTEETQYF. CDR3 sequence (DNA): TGCGCCAGCAGTCATCTGGGCGGGGTGAGCACCGAAGAGACCCAGTACTTC. The V call is TRBV23-1, the J call TRBJ2-5; D may be TRBD2 (6 bases). TRBV23-1 has ORF status, its function being uncertain. The V end was cut by 3 bases, the J end by 3 bases, with 20 bases between. The CDR3 loop spans 17 amino acids.

The chain recombines TRBV7-2 with TRBJ2-3; D is ambiguous. Trimming cost V 5 bases and J 6 bases, with 6 bases left between them. CDR3 length equals 11 residues. From germline, CDR1 is SGHTA and CDR2 FQGNSA. The CDR3 here is CASSNEDTQYF. CDR3 bases: TGTGCCAGCAGCAACGAGGATACGCAGTATTTT.

This clone has a handful of counts. Different DNA sequences within this sample yield the same CDR3. The chain carries TRBV7-9 and TRBJ1-2, with a weak D call TRBD1 (6 bases). The germline CDR1 and CDR2 sequences are SEHNR and FQNEAQ (reference sequence). This CDR3 spans 12 amino acids. Deletions cut 2 bases from V and 8 bases from J, with 9 bases between. The CDR3, as DNA: TGTGCCAGCAGCTTACCCCAGGGGGGCTACACCTTC. This encodes CASSLPQGGYTF.

This clone was observed a few times. The rearrangement joins TRBV10-2 to TRBJ1-1; D gene unclear. The CDR3 length is 12 residues. V lost 8 bases and J 2 bases, leaving 9 bases between the germline ends. Germline V gene lookup returns CDR1 WSHSY and CDR2 SAAADI. CDR3 nucleotide sequence: TGCGCCAGCTCACTGTCCAACACTGAAGCTTTCTTT. Encoded protein: CASSLSNTEAFF.

The chain employs TRBV28 and TRBJ2-1, with 10 positions matching TRBD1. Looked up from germline, CDR1 is MDHEN and CDR2 is SYDVKM. V lost 4 bases, J lost 2 bases, and 2 bases stayed unmatched. This CDR3 spans 15 amino acids. Written as DNA, the CDR3 is TGTGCCAGCAGTTCCGGGACAGGGGCCTACAATGAGCAGTTCTTC. It encodes CASSSGTGAYNEQFF.

CDR3 coding DNA: TGTGCCAGCAGTCGTAGCGGGGGGGCGGCCGGGGAGCTGTTTTTT. This translates into CASSRSGGAAGELFF. The V gene is TRBV28, the J gene TRBJ2-2; TRBD2 aligns across 11 bases. Germline loops: CDR1 MDHEN, CDR2 SYDVKM. With V trimmed by 5 bases and J by 6 bases, 5 bases remained unmatched. CDR3 size: 15 residues.

This clone was detected only once. J is TRBJ1-2 and V is TRBV7-2, with no clear D. The V and J ends lost 1 base and 4 bases respectively, with 7 bases between them. In germline, CDR1 is SGHTA, CDR2 FQGNSA. CDR3 length: 13 residues. Written as DNA, the CDR3 is TGTGCCAGCAGCTTAGACGGGATCTATGGCTACACCTTC. Translated: CASSLDGIYGYTF.

The rearrangement links TRBV18 to TRBJ1-3; 9 bases line up with TRBD1. The CDR3 sequence is 15 residues long. Germline CDR1 KGHSH, CDR2 LQKENI. V shed 3 bases, J shed 2 bases, and the junction held 2 bases outside the gene matches. The CDR3 loop is CASSPNRGPGNTIYF. The DNA of the CDR3 is TGTGCCAGCTCACCTAACAGGGGGCCTGGAAACACCATATATTTT.

The J gene is TRBJ1-2, the V gene TRBV5-8; the D gene is possibly TRBD1 (5 bases). Between the trimmed V and J ends, which lost 4 bases and 3 bases, there was a span of 19 bases. The germline gives CDR1 SGHTS, CDR2 YDEGEE. CDR3 length: 16 amino acids. CDR3 loop: CASSGWGGAGDYGYTF. CDR3 DNA sequence: TGTGCCAGCAGCGGATGGGGTGGGGCCGGTGACTATGGCTACACCTTC.

V and J are TRBV9 and TRBJ1-1; TRBD1 matches 11 bases. Trimming cost V 3 bases and J 3 bases; bases outside gene matches: 4. The germline CDR1 and CDR2 sequences are SGDLS and YYNGEE. The CDR3 sequence is 15 residues long. In DNA form, the CDR3 reads TGTGCCAGCAGCGCCGGGACAGGGGGTTACACTGAAGCTTTCTTT. Translating it yields CASSAGTGGYTEAFF.

V usage is TRBV7-9 and J usage is TRBJ2-1; 9 positions match TRBD2. Losses at the gene ends were 0 bases for V and 3 bases for J; bases not matched to a gene: 12. This CDR3 is 19 amino acids long. Looked up from germline, CDR1 is SEHNR and CDR2 is FQNEAQ (reference sequence). CDR3 sequence: CASSLAQLPSGILYNEQFF. CDR3 in DNA: TGTGCCAGCAGCTTAGCGCAGCTCCCTAGCGGGATCCTCTACAATGAGCAGTTCTTC.

This chain links TRBV19 with TRBJ2-2; TRBD1 might be the D (6 bases). The CDR3 is made up of 15 amino acids. Germline V CDR1 and CDR2: LNHDA, SQIVND (reference sequence). Trimming took 5 bases from V and 1 from J, leaving 11 bases between them. In DNA, the CDR3 is TGTGCCAGTAGTCCAGGGGTGGGGAACACCGGGGAGCTGTTTTTT. It translates to CASSPGVGNTGELFF.